This T cell receptor (beta chain) was recovered during a study of blood T cell repertoires in COVID-19. CDR3 length: 14 residues. Unmatched junction bases numbered 4, after V lost 2 bases and J lost 5 bases. CDR1 MNHEY and CDR2 SVGAGI come from the germline V gene. Libraries were prepared by immunoSEQ multiplex PCR; TCRdb keeps only in-frame clonotypes and omits some of them. This sample carries 200,000 to 250,000 clones, about 90% of them seen once, and the ten largest clones take about 2.5%. The chain couples TRBV6-5 to TRBJ2-5; 8 bases match TRBD2. This clonotype originated in a woman aged 60 to 75 with acute or convalescent COVID-19. Source material: peripheral blood. This CDR3 is CASSYTGGRETQYF. The CDR3 DNA reads TGTGCCAGCAGTTACACGGGAGGGCGGGAGACCCAGTACTTC.